One T cell receptor beta chain is described in this entry. RNA totalling about 0.5 to 1 ug underwent reverse transcription with random hexamers. The immunoSEQ assay covered 54 Vbeta and 13 Jbeta segments for CDR3. MiXCR, applied by TCRdb to the immunoSEQ multiplex PCR reads, yields one record per CDR3 protein. The profile shows about 210,000 distinct CDR3 sequences, approximately 93% of them singletons. These data come from a study of CD8 T cells in Susac syndrome. Sequencing of TCR beta drew on CD8+ and CD4+ T cells from blood. Healthy donors constituted the controls, which were matched for age and sex. TEMRA cells underwent FACS enrichment and CD8+ and CD4+ T cells underwent negative isolation. Trimming took 5 bases from V and 3 from J; bases not matched to a gene: 7. This CDR3 is built from 14 residues. Germline-derived CDR1 and CDR2 are DFQATT and SNEGSKA (reference sequence).

The rearrangement uses TRBV20-1 and TRBJ2-1; 7 bases fit TRBD1. This sequence was found in a human donor in good health. What was sequenced was CD4+ T cells from PBMCs. The chain's CDR3 is CSAPGQRIYNEQFF. CDR3 nucleotides: TGCAGTGCTCCGGGACAGCGAATCTACAATGAGCAGTTCTTC.